These 12 T cell receptor beta chains share one sample of origin, sequenced in a study of T cell responses to AZD1222 COVID-19 vaccine. The method was immunoSEQ multiplex PCR; TCRdb's version includes in-frame clones alone and lacks a portion of them. Of around 130,000 clones listed, 80% to 90% are singletons. This sample comprised peripheral blood, obtained on day 0 of AZD1222 vaccination. These receptors came from an adult in good health.

The CDR3 is CASSLGGEPYEQYF. DNA for the CDR3: TGTGCCAGCAGCTTAGGCGGAGAGCCCTACGAGCAGTACTTC. V gene TRBV7-8 combines with J gene TRBJ2-7; D ambiguous. CDR1 is SGHVS, CDR2 FQNEAQ, per germline. The CDR3 has 14 amino acids. V shed 1 base and J shed 2 bases, with 9 bases lying between them.

DNA for the CDR3: TGTGCCAGCAGCTTACGACAGGGGGGTAATTCACCCCTCCACTTT. Translating it yields CASSLRQGGNSPLHF. The V gene is TRBV5-6, the J gene TRBJ1-6; 9 bases fit TRBD1. The germline V gene encodes CDR1 SGHDT and CDR2 YYEEEE. Trimming took 2 bases from V and 6 from J; bases not matched to a gene: 3. The CDR3 sequence is 15 residues long.

The chain employs TRBV7-9 and TRBJ1-1; D unclear. V was clipped by 0 bases and J by 1 base, with 6 bases between them. The CDR3 totals 14 residues. Germline assignment: CDR1 SEHNR and CDR2 FQNEAQ (reference sequence). CDR3 in amino acids: CASSLAEGNTEAFF. DNA of the CDR3: TGTGCCAGCAGCTTAGCAGAAGGGAACACTGAAGCTTTCTTT.

The chain joins TRBV24-1 to TRBJ2-1, with D perhaps given as TRBD1 or TRBD2 (7 bases each). The CDR3 is 19 amino acids. CDR1 is KGHDR, CDR2 SFDVKD, per germline. Trimming removed 2 bases at V and 4 bases at J, with 23 bases between. The CDR3 loop is CATSDSWRGGTDNYNEQFF. The CDR3 nucleotides are TGTGCCACCAGTGATTCTTGGCGGGGAGGGACAGACAATTACAATGAGCAGTTCTTC.

The count of this clone is one. The rearrangement joins TRBV7-3 to TRBJ2-7; 15 bases align to TRBD2. CDR3 length: 15 residues. Germline trimming cut 8 bases from V and 4 bases from J; bases unmatched to any gene: 6. Germline assignment: CDR1 SGHTA and CDR2 FQGTGA. CDR3 protein: CASGLAGGNGYEQYF. The CDR3 DNA reads as TGTGCCAGCGGACTAGCGGGAGGGAATGGGTACGAGCAGTACTTC.

This chain connects TRBV27 to TRBJ2-6, with D tentatively TRBD1 or TRBD2 (5 bases each). CDR3 length: 15 amino acids. Trimming left V 7 bases short and J 5 bases short, with 15 bases between. Germline-derived CDR1 and CDR2 are MNHEY and SMNVEV (reference sequence). CDR3 bases: TGTGCCAGCACTCTCCCGGGGCGGAGGGCCAACGTCCTGACTTTC. This codes for CASTLPGRRANVLTF.

This clone was recorded once. V and J are TRBV9 and TRBJ1-5; 7 bases are a match to TRBD1. Germline V gene sequence: CDR1 SGDLS, CDR2 YYNGEE. There are 19 residues in the CDR3. V gave up 0 bases and J gave up 2 bases; unmatched junction bases: 14. The CDR3 nucleotides are TGTGCCAGCAGCGTAGGGTGGGACAGAGGAGAGTTAGGCAATCAGCCCCAGCATTTT. Protein: CASSVGWDRGELGNQPQHF.

This chain uses TRBV5-1 with TRBJ1-6; D ambiguous. The germline V gene encodes CDR1 SGHRS and CDR2 YFSETQ. V was clipped by 4 bases and J by 4 bases, with 12 bases between them. There are 15 residues in the CDR3. CDR3 DNA: TGCGCCAGCAGCCCTAAGGACCTTTATAATTCACCCCTCCACTTT. Translating gives CASSPKDLYNSPLHF.

The chain uses TRBV7-3 and TRBJ1-1; possible D gene TRBD1, 6 bases. The CDR3 totals 13 residues. V lost 5 bases, J lost 3 bases, and 10 bases lay in between. Per germline, CDR1 SGHTA and CDR2 FQGTGA. The CDR3 sequence is CASSADRDTEAFF. For the CDR3, the DNA is TGTGCCAGCAGCGCGGACAGAGACACTGAAGCTTTCTTT.

The genes are TRBV28 and TRBJ1-5; D gene unclear. This CDR3 spans 12 amino acids. Trimming removed 8 bases at V and 6 bases at J, with 11 bases between. The germline V gene has CDR1 MDHEN and CDR2 SYDVKM. CDR3 bases: TGTGCCAGCTCTACTTCAGTTCAGCCCCAGCATTTT. Protein sequence: CASSTSVQPQHF. The full variable domain, its missing parts supplied by reference TRBV28 and TRBJ1-5, is DVKVTQSSRYLVKRTGEKVFLECVQDMDHENMFWYRQDPGLGLRLIYFSYDVKMKEKGDIPEGYSVSREKKERFSLILESASTNQTSMYLCASSTSVQPQHFGDGTRLSIL.

The chain joins TRBV28 to TRBJ2-7; D not resolved. V lost 1 base and J 2 bases, leaving 9 bases between the germline ends. The germline V gene encodes CDR1 MDHEN and CDR2 SYDVKM. The CDR3 totals 14 residues. The CDR3 DNA follows: TGTGCCAGCAGTTTATTAGGGTTAACCTACGAGCAGTACTTC. Its protein is CASSLLGLTYEQYF.

The chain carries TRBV6-5 and TRBJ2-7; 8 nucleotides line up with TRBD2. V lost 0 bases to trimming and J lost 0 bases; unmatched junction nucleotides: 4. The CDR3 is made up of 16 amino acids. From germline, CDR1 is MNHEY and CDR2 SVGAGI. The CDR3 bases are TGTGCCAGCAGTTACTCTCTAGCGGGTGGCTCCTACGAGCAGTACTTC. As protein: CASSYSLAGGSYEQYF.